This record looks at one T cell receptor beta chain sequence and its context. What it recognizes is unknown. The CDR3 has 16 amino acids. Trimming shortened V by 1 base and J by 8 bases, and 20 bases separated the two germline ends. Germline V gene sequence: CDR1 LGHDT, CDR2 YNNKEL (reference sequence). 5'RACE with constant-segment primers yielded barcoded, UMI-tagged TCR alpha and TCR beta cDNA libraries. Using its own MiXCR run on the 5' RACE reads, TCRdb lists one record per CDR3 protein. Of approximately 570,000 distinct CDR3 sequences listed, 18% are singletons. The data were obtained in a study of T-cell memory formation after mild COVID-19. Study overall: TCR clusters showed largely donor specificity.

Study-level findings and limits: Cross-reactive memory seemingly joined, as some responding clones were found in pre-infection memory. Largely, contracting CD4+ clones fell within CM and EM, and contracting CD8+ clones within EMRA.

This TCR came from an adult woman who had mild COVID-19 (a few samples of this study predate the infection). Cell type and time point are not known. Sequenced: PBMCs or a T cell subset sorted from them (not recorded which). This sequence joins TRBV3-1 and TRBJ1-2; maybe TRBD1 (5 bases). The CDR3 spells CASSQVAQGRVGGYTF. CDR3 in DNA: TGTGCCAGCAGCCAAGTAGCGCAGGGTAGGGTTGGAGGCTACACCTTC.